This T cell receptor beta chain was sequenced during a study of memory CD4+ T cells and cytomegalovirus serostatus (dated by TCRdb to between 2019 and 2020). For context, the study as a whole: The cohort comprised 35 or so healthy Belgian adults, 9 CMV seropositive and some 25 CMV seronegative. To replicate a published TCR-based CMV serostatus classifier, the study sequenced CD4+ memory TCRbeta repertoires from a Belgian cohort whose cytomegalovirus serostatus was known. Study-wide conclusions, independent of this receptor: Only CD4+CD45RO+ memory cells were sequenced, in contrast to the original study, which included naive and memory CD4+ and CD8+ populations. On the Belgian cohort, the classifier based on the original framework reached a median bootstrapped AUC of 0.95, with a 95% CI of 0.76-1.00. CMV serostatus prediction reached a median bootstrapped AUC of approximately 0.96 with the original framework and just under 0.93 with a US-trained random forest. The results were interpreted as suggesting that the CMV-associated TCR signature is mostly present in the CD4+ memory repertoire. Among the 160 or so previously reported CMV-associated TCRbeta sequences, roughly 68 showed up in the CD4+ memory repertoires, with each one found in between one and five individuals.

Genomic DNA was extracted from sorted cells with the Quick-DNA Microprep Kit. Amplification of TCRbeta DNA was done with the immunoSEQ hsTCRbeta kit, following the protocol from the manufacturer. TCRbeta libraries were sequenced on an Illumina MiSeq instrument. Per the source publication's procedure: Following removal of out-of-frame sequences, some 2,200,000 distinct TCRbeta sequences were retained, with an average of roughly 62,000 per individual. Each individual was scored using the number of approximately 160 previously reported CMV-associated TCRbeta sequences that the individual carried and the total number of productive distinct TCRbeta sequences. A beta-binomial model was reimplemented in Python, and scikit-learn random forests with default parameters were trained on data from the US cohort. Classifier performance on the Belgian cohort was summarized as median AUC with percentile confidence intervals calculated over 10,000 bootstrap iterations. The clones in this table, taken by TCRdb from immuneACCESS, are in-frame only. Not every clone is retained; where verified, under half of the shortfall comes from an unresolved V gene, and the cause of the rest is unknown. D and trimming were read from the DNA, whereas the V and J calls and clone size are those reported in that table. In this sample the table shows about 96,000 clones, about 80% of which occur a single time. The ten largest make up approximately 4% of the sample.

A word on this clone: This receptor's antigen is unknown. Base qualities are not provided; no much larger clone lies one nucleotide away.

Single viable CD3+CD4+CD8-CD45RO+ cells were sorted as memory CD4+ T cells on a FACSAria II. CMV serostatus was determined with a Roche Elecsys assay detecting serum IgG against CMV pp150, pp28, p38 and p52. After thawing, total CD4+ T cells were enriched by positive selection with CD4 magnetic microbeads. The samples came from a separate study whose specific focus was interrogating the CD4+ T cell memory repertoire. Peripheral blood mononuclear cells were isolated and cryopreserved according to standard operating procedures, and serum was kept at -80 degrees C. The staining used CD3-PerCP (BW264/56), CD4-APC (RPA-T4), CD45RO-PE (UCHT1) and CD8-Pacific Orange (3B5) antibodies, and Sytox blue was used to exclude non-viable cells. The V and J ends are trimmed by 6 bases and 4 bases, leaving 16 bases between them. The CDR3 holds 14 amino acids from the cysteine to the phenylalanine. Only CDR3 DNA remains: 42 bases, in frame from the first base. Per the germline V gene, SNHLY is the CDR1 and FYNNEI is the CDR2.

This TCR came from an adult in good health and CMV-seropositive. Recombination connected TRBV2 to TRBJ2-7; TRBD1 could be the D gene, as 6 bases match. The sequencing sample was made of memory CD4+ T cells from blood. CDR3 region: CASRPGTTNYEQYF. The bases are TGTGCCAGCAGACCCGGGACAACCAATTACGAGCAGTACTTC. The entire variable domain, with the stretches around the CDR3 drawn from the reference TRBV2 and TRBJ2-7 proteins, is EPEVTQTPSHQVTQMGQEVILRCVPISNHLYFYWYRQILGQKVEFLVSFYNNEISEKSEIFDDQFSVERPDGSNFTLKIRSTKLEDSAMYFCASRPGTTNYEQYFGPGTRLTVT.